This T cell receptor (beta chain) was documented in a study of CD8+ T cells in alopecia areata (dated 2018 in TCRdb). Regarding the research as a whole: Treated patients were enrolled in an open-label pilot trial of oral tofacitinib, 5 to 10 mg twice daily, for moderate-to-severe alopecia areata. Patients on tofacitinib were biopsied at baseline and after 4 and 24 weeks of treatment, and several of the patients also had a later scalp biopsy. In humans, TCRbeta sequencing was performed on scalp tissue and on sorted CD4+ and CD8+ peripheral blood T cells from healthy controls and from patients with patchy or totalis/universalis alopecia areata. Scalp clonality was compared among normal scalp (n=4), patchy alopecia areata scalp (n=8), and alopecia totalis/universalis scalp (n=8). Tofacitinib was given for 6 to 18 months, followed by 6 months of follow-up off drug to assess delayed response and recurrence. The RNA source kit depended on sample type: the PAXgene miRNA kit for fixed scalp, the miRNeasy kit for PBMCs, and the RNeasy kit for mouse skin. TCRbeta CDR3 regions were amplified by immunoSEQ multiplex PCR using 35 Vbeta forward and 13 Jbeta reverse primers. For the treated patients, the SALT score, which quantifies what percentage of scalp surface area is affected, served as the measure of disease severity. To study T cell clonal expansion in alopecia areata, the researchers applied high-throughput TCRbeta sequencing to both the C3H/HeJ mouse model and human patients.

As to this clone: Which antigen it targets is not known. No much larger clonotype is one base removed from it; base qualities were not supplied.

The treatment or condition label corresponds to: oral pan-JAK inhibitor, 5-10 mg twice daily. Lesional scalp punch biopsies and peripheral blood were obtained from alopecia areata patients. PBMCs were isolated by density centrifugation and stained for CD3, CD4 and CD8, and CD4+ and CD8+ T cells were sorted on a FACSAria. The receptor library was made with the immunoSEQ multiplex PCR assay. RNA was extracted from all samples and reverse transcribed into cDNA as template for TCR sequencing. First-strand cDNA was synthesized with SuperScript III using a 2:1 mix of oligo-dT and random hexamers. A synthetic immune receptor repertoire was used to assess amplification bias, and residual bias was removed computationally. On the authors' methods: Raw reads were preprocessed to remove errors, and CDR3 was defined according to IMGT conventions as the region from the conserved cysteine to phenylalanine. To get clonality, Shannon entropy was normalized by log2 of the number of productive unique TCRs and the result was subtracted from 1. CD4 or CD8 identity of scalp clones was inferred by cross-referencing scalp TCRbeta sequences with sorted blood CD4 and CD8 repertoires. Imported from immuneACCESS, the table was reduced by TCRdb to in-frame sequences with V and J called. These copies leave out some clones; in studies compared against another copy, an unresolved V gene accounts for under half, and the cause of the remainder is not known. V, J and clone size are those of that table, while D and trimming were read from the DNA. Here the sample has more than 150,000 clones; around 49% occur a single time. In total, the top ten clones hold around 10% of the sample.

V is trimmed back by 5 bases and J by 5 bases, and the junction contains 7 bases that no gene match accounts for. CDR1 and CDR2, per the germline V gene, are MNHEY and SVGAGI. The CDR3 goes from the cysteine to the phenylalanine over 14 residues. This entry keeps only the CDR3 DNA: 42 bases, framed from base 1. Broad study findings and their caveats: Scalp TCR repertoire analysis is complicated because resident alphabeta T cells in normal human skin are also sequenced, whereas mouse skin is dominated by gammadelta T cells. Scalp clonality and the number of expanded CD8+ clones among the top 100 scalp clones were significantly decreased by tofacitinib. Because the treated cohort was small and had just a single nonresponder, larger studies are needed to establish links between baseline CD8+ expansion and response. During tofacitinib treatment, many expanded lesional clones stuck around in both scalp and blood, and this persistence may partly explain why relapse happens after treatment is stopped. Compared with mice, TCR sequences shared between patients were less clear, possibly partly because of HLA diversity across the patient population. Compared with normal scalp, lesional scalp had higher clonality and more expanded CD8+ clones, particularly in alopecia totalis/universalis, a pattern that suggests antigenic drive.

Recombination joined TRBV6-5 with TRBJ1-1; 8 bases in between match TRBD1. This material consisted of CD8+ T cells sorted from blood, taken at week 52, from a patient treated with tofacitinib. This TCR derives from a human donor with alopecia areata. The CDR3 in this case is CASSNRGRWTEAFF. The DNA sequence reads TGTGCCAGCAGTAACAGGGGGAGGTGGACTGAAGCTTTCTTT.